Sequencing of this T cell receptor (beta chain) was carried out in a study of shared clonotypes between healthy human individuals. Study-wide findings and caveats: Represented diversity, genetic and exposure-history alike, was limited by few donors.

Comment on this clone: Its antigen is unidentified.

There are 16 residues in the CDR3. Trimming removed 6 bases from V and 2 bases from J, with 18 bases in between. Per the germline V gene, CDR1 is SEHNR and CDR2 is FQNEAQ (reference sequence). Selected positively for CCR7 and CD45RO-negative, naive CD8 cells excluded terminally differentiated effector memory CD45RA+ cells. Using immunoSEQ multiplex PCR, the repertoire was profiled, and TCRdb retains in-frame clones only, with some absent. This table has roughly 1,800,000 clones, about 95% appearing once. Sequenced sample: naive CD8+ T cells sorted from blood. This TCR was recovered from a man between 18 and 29 years old in good health. The chain joins TRBV7-9 to TRBJ2-3; TRBD2 is a possible D gene (6 bases). CDR3 loop: CASRRISGGLTDTQYF. DNA of the CDR3: TGTGCCAGCAGGCGGATCTCCGGGGGACTCACAGATACGCAGTATTTT.